This TCR beta chain was sequenced during a study of T-cell reconstitution after alpha-beta-depleted transplantation in children. TCRbeta library construction was performed incorporating unique molecular identifiers. TCRdb redid the calling of the PCR reads with MiXCR, one entry per CDR3 protein. There are some 200,000 distinct CDR3 sequences in the sample; just over 14% occur only once, and around 14% lies in the top ten. This clonotype was seen ten or more times. The TCR originated in a human donor who donated a stem cell graft to a child with acute lymphoblastic leukemia. The source was PBMCs from the stem cell graft donor, collected from the stem cell graft.

For the CDR3, the DNA is TGCGCCAGCAGCTTGAAAGGTCCTGAAGCTTTCTTT. This codes for CASSLKGPEAFF. The gene calls are TRBV5-1 and TRBJ1-1, with D unresolved. V lost 1 base to trimming and J lost 6 bases, with 7 bases between them. The CDR3 sequence is 12 residues long. CDR1 and CDR2 from the germline V gene are SGHRS and YFSETQ.